The T cell receptor beta chain described here comes from a study of blood T cell repertoires in COVID-19. Background on the study: Acute-phase and convalescent COVID-19 samples originated in the United States, Italy and Spain.

Sequenced by immunoSEQ multiplex PCR; TCRdb stores in-frame clones only, minus some. Here the sample spans some 240,000 clones, 87% being singletons. CDR3 length: 16 amino acids. Germline-derived CDR1 and CDR2 are SGHRS and YFSETQ. Trimming took 0 bases from V and 2 from J, leaving 13 bases between them. This chain links TRBV5-1 with TRBJ2-3; D may be TRBD2 (7 bases). Sequenced: peripheral blood. This clonotype was sampled from a man aged 55 to 70 who had recovered from COVID-19. The CDR3 here is CASSLEVGGPTDTQYF. The CDR3 region has the DNA TGCGCCAGCAGCTTGGAGGTGGGGGGGCCCACAGATACGCAGTATTTT.